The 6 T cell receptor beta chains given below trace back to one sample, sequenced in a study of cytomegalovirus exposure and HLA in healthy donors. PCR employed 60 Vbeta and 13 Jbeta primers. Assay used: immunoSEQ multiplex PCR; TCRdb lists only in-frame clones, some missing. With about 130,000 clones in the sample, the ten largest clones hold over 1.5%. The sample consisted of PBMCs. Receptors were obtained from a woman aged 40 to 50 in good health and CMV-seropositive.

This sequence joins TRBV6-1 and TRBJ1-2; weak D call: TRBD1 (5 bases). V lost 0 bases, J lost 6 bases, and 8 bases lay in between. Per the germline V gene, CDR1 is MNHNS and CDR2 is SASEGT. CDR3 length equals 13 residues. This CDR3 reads CASSEAGGDGYTF. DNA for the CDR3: TGTGCCAGCAGTGAAGCGGGGGGGGATGGCTACACCTTC.

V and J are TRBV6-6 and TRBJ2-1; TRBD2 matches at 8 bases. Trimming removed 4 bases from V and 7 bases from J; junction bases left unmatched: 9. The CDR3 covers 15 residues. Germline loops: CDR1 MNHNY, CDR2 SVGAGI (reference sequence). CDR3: CASSSLAGGLNEQFF. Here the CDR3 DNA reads TGTGCCAGCAGTTCCCTAGCGGGCGGGTTGAATGAGCAGTTCTTC.

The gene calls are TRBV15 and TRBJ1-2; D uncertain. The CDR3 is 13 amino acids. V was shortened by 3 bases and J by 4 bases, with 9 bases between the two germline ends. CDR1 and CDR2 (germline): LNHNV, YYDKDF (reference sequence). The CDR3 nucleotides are TGTGCCACCAGCAGTGGGCAGACCTATGGCTACACCTTC. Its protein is CATSSGQTYGYTF.

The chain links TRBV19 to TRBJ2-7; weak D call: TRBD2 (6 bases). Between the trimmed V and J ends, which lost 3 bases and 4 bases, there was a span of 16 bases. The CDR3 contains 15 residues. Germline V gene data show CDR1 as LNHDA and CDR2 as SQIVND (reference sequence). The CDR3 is CASSMMEGRLYEQYF. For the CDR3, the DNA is TGTGCCAGTAGTATGATGGAGGGACGGCTTTACGAGCAGTACTTC.

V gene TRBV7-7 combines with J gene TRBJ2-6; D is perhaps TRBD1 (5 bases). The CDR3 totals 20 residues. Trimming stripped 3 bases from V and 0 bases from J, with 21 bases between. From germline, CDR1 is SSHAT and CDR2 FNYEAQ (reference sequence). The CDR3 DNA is TGTGCCAGCAGCTTCCTTCCGCGCTCAACAGGAAGCTCTGGGGCCAACGTCCTGACTTTC. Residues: CASSFLPRSTGSSGANVLTF.

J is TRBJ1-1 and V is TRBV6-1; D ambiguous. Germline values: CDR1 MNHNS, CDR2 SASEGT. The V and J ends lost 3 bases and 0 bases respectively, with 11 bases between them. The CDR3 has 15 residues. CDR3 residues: CASSDRSSMNTEAFF. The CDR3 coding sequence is TGTGCCAGCAGTGACAGGTCGTCCATGAACACTGAAGCTTTCTTT.